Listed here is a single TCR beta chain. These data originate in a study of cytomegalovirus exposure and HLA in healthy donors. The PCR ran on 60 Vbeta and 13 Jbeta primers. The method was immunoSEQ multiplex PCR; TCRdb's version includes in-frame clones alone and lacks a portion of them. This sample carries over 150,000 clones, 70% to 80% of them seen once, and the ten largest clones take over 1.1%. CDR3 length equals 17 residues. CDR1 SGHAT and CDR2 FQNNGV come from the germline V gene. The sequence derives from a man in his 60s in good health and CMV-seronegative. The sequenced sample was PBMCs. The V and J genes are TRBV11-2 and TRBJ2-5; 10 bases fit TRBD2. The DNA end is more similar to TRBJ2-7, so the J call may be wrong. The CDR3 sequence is CASSVNGLAGVSHEQYF. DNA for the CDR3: TGTGCCAGCAGCGTAAACGGGCTAGCGGGAGTGTCCCACGAGCAGTACTTC.